This T cell receptor beta chain was captured by sequencing in a study of blood T cells in healthy people across ages. Study outcomes and limitations: Strong correlation existed between TCR beta diversity and naive T cell percentage. Donors of long life had a larger count of naive CD4+ cells and greater diversity than aged donors. Roughly linear declines in TCR beta diversity per million T cells occurred with age.

Concerning this clonotype: Its target is unknown.

Per individual sample, total RNA of at least 5.5 micrograms was extracted. Then a second PCR, running about 6 to 12 cycles, was carried out with a sample-barcoded 5' primer and a J-beta primer mix. TCRdb redid the calling of the 5' RACE reads with MiXCR, one entry per CDR3 protein. The table lists roughly 2 million distinct CDR3 sequences, approximately 50% of them singletons, with 2% to 2.5% in the top ten. Source material: blood. The sequence was obtained from a woman aged 40 to 50 in good health.

The CDR3 DNA follows: TGTGCCAGCAGCTACAATCCGGGGGGTTCGTATGAGCAGTTCTTC. The encoded protein is CASSYNPGGSYEQFF. The chain joins TRBV7-9 to TRBJ2-1; 7 bases align to TRBD2. Germline assignment: CDR1 SEHNR and CDR2 FQNEAQ (reference sequence). CDR3 length equals 15 residues. J was trimmed by 8 bases and V by 4 bases; bases with no gene match: 11.